The 21 T cell receptor beta chains reported below all come from one sample, sequenced in a study of cytomegalovirus exposure and HLA in healthy donors. Primers: 60 Vbeta forward and 13 Jbeta reverse. TCRdb keeps only in-frame clones here, not all; method: immunoSEQ multiplex PCR. This table has 90,000 to 150,000 clones, around 73% appearing once. Input material: PBMCs. These receptor sequences come from a woman aged 40-49 years in good health and CMV-seropositive.

About this clone itself: The same CDR3 also results from other DNA sequences found in this sample. The chain joins TRBV6-5 to TRBJ1-2, with TRBD1 matching 8 bases. The CDR3 spans 12 residues. The germline gives CDR1 MNHEY, CDR2 SVGAGI. V shed 5 bases, J shed 7 bases, and the junction held 3 bases outside the gene matches. CDR3 residues: CASSRTGGGYTF. The CDR3 DNA reads TGTGCCAGCAGTCGCACAGGGGGTGGCTACACCTTC.

This clone was detected once. The J gene is TRBJ2-1, the V gene TRBV7-2, with 14 bases matching TRBD2. Germline V gene data show CDR1 as SGHTA and CDR2 as FQGNSA. After removal of 2 bases from V and 5 bases from J, the junction contained 8 bases not matched to a gene. The CDR3 loop spans 18 amino acids. The CDR3 nucleotides are TGTGCCAGCAGCTTATTTGCGACTAGCGGGGGGGGACACAATGAGCAGTTCTTC. It is translated as CASSLFATSGGGHNEQFF.

This sequence joins TRBV6-4 and TRBJ2-7; tentatively, D is TRBD1 (6 bases). Between the trimmed V and J ends, which lost 4 bases and 4 bases, there was a span of 17 bases. Per the germline V gene, CDR1 is MRHNA and CDR2 is SNTAGT. This CDR3 region has 15 residues. The CDR3 DNA sequence: TGTGCCAGCAGTGCAATACAGGGTTGGAAGTACGAGCAGTACTTC. Translating it yields CASSAIQGWKYEQYF.

The V and J genes are TRBV7-3 and TRBJ1-6, with D perhaps TRBD1 (6 bases). This CDR3 region has 14 residues. Germline V gene lookup returns CDR1 SGHTA and CDR2 FQGTGA. Trimming left V 5 bases short and J 9 bases short, with 14 bases between. The CDR3 coding sequence is TGTGCCAGCAGCCCTACAGGGAACCGTTCACCCCTCCACTTT. Its protein is CASSPTGNRSPLHF.

The chain has TRBV4-1 and TRBJ1-5, with D tentatively TRBD1 (6 bases). The V gene lost 2 bases and the J gene lost 0 bases, with 11 bases spanning the gap. The CDR3 spans 16 residues. CDR1 is MGHRA, CDR2 YSYEKL, per germline. The CDR3, as DNA: TGCGCCAGCAGCCAATCACAGGGAAATAGCAATCAGCCCCAGCATTTT. It encodes CASSQSQGNSNQPQHF.

The V and J genes are TRBV2 and TRBJ1-1, with unresolved D. The V end was cut by 5 bases, the J end by 2 bases, with 3 bases between. The CDR3 length is 11 residues. Looked up from germline, CDR1 is SNHLY and CDR2 is FYNNEI. CDR3 sequence reads: CASSSNTEAFF. DNA for the CDR3: TGTGCCAGCAGTTCAAACACTGAAGCTTTCTTT.

The chain joins TRBV5-4 to TRBJ2-7; TRBD2 agrees at 7 bases. This CDR3 region has 15 residues. CDR1 is SGHNT, CDR2 YYREEE, per germline (reference sequence). V shed 0 bases, J shed 2 bases, and the junction held 5 bases outside the gene matches. CDR3: CASSLGSGDPYEQYF. CDR3 DNA: TGTGCCAGCAGCTTGGGCAGCGGGGATCCCTACGAGCAGTACTTC.

The V call is TRBV9, the J call TRBJ1-1; maybe TRBD1 (5 bases). The V and J ends lost 6 bases and 4 bases respectively, with 16 bases between them. Looked up from germline, CDR1 is SGDLS and CDR2 is YYNGEE. This CDR3 comprises 14 residues. The CDR3 DNA follows: TGTGCCAGCACTAGAGGGGCGGGGAGCACTGAAGCTTTCTTT. Its protein is CASTRGAGSTEAFF. The variable domain in full, completed from reference TRBV9 and TRBJ1-1, reads DSGVTQTPKHLITATGQRVTLRCSPRSGDLSVYWYQQSLDQGLQFLIQYYNGEERAKGNILERFSAQQFPDLHSELNLSSLELGDSALYFCASTRGAGSTEAFFGQGTRLTVV.

CDR3 protein: CASSQNNSPLHF. In DNA, the CDR3 is TGTGCCAGCAGCCAAAATAATTCACCCCTCCACTTT. The chain carries TRBV27 and TRBJ1-6; no definite D call. V lost 6 bases, J lost 5 bases, and 5 bases lay in between. Germline V CDR1 and CDR2: MNHEY, SMNVEV (reference sequence). The CDR3 spans 12 residues.

J is TRBJ1-1 and V is TRBV7-2, with a tentative D call TRBD1 (5 bases). The CDR3 is 16 residues long. Germline CDR1 SGHTA, CDR2 FQGNSA. Trimming cost V 3 bases and J 0 bases, with 14 bases left between them. The CDR3 DNA follows: TGTGCCAGCAGCTTCTTTCAGGGAGGGGTGAACACTGAAGCTTTCTTT. Protein: CASSFFQGGVNTEAFF.

The V and J genes are TRBV5-1 and TRBJ1-3, with 7 nucleotides matching TRBD1. The length of the CDR3 is 14 residues. V lost 4 bases and J lost 2; bases outside the gene matches: 3. Germline V gene lookup returns CDR1 SGHRS and CDR2 YFSETQ. CDR3 nucleotides: TGCGCCAGCAGCAACGACAGGGCTGGAAACACCATATATTTT. It translates to CASSNDRAGNTIYF.

This clone was seen more than once but under ten times. The chain carries TRBV27 and TRBJ1-2; D is ambiguous. The V end was cut by 3 bases, the J end by 1 base, with 9 bases between. Germline assignment: CDR1 MNHEY and CDR2 SMNVEV (reference sequence). This CDR3 contains 14 residues. DNA for the CDR3: TGTGCCAGCAGTTTCCTAGGTGGTAACTATGGCTACACCTTC. This translates into CASSFLGGNYGYTF.

The chain recombines TRBV7-8 with TRBJ2-1; tentative D call: TRBD2 (6 bases). V lost 1 base and J 0 bases, leaving 10 bases between the germline ends. Germline lookup yields CDR1 SGHVS and CDR2 FQNEAQ. The CDR3 is 16 residues long. The CDR3 region has the DNA TGTGCCAGCAGCTTAGGCGGGGCCTTCTCCTACAATGAGCAGTTCTTC. The encoded protein is CASSLGGAFSYNEQFF.

The J gene is TRBJ2-5, the V gene TRBV7-9; 7 bases fit TRBD1. The CDR3 loop spans 13 amino acids. Trimming took 11 bases from V and 2 from J; bases not matched to a gene: 8. Per the germline V gene, CDR1 is SEHNR and CDR2 is FQNEAQ (reference sequence). The CDR3 DNA is TGTGCCGGGACAGTTACCGAGCAAGAGACCCAGTACTTC. As protein: CAGTVTEQETQYF.

As DNA, the CDR3 is TGTGCCTCCCGACAGGGCAATTCTCGGCCTGAAGCTTTCTTT. As protein: CASRQGNSRPEAFF. The chain is built from TRBV15 and TRBJ1-1, with 7 positions matching TRBD1. The CDR3 spans 14 residues. The germline CDR1 and CDR2 sequences are LNHNV and YYDKDF (reference sequence). J gave up 6 bases and V 11 bases, and 15 bases lay outside the gene matches.

V and J are TRBV5-1 and TRBJ1-6; maybe TRBD1 (6 bases). Trimming left V 4 bases short and J 11 bases short, with 7 bases between. Germline-derived CDR1 and CDR2 are SGHRS and YFSETQ. The CDR3 runs to 11 residues. In DNA, the CDR3 is TGCGCCAGCAGCCCAGGGGCACCCCTCCACTTT. Protein: CASSPGAPLHF.

This sequence joins TRBV5-1 and TRBJ1-1, with TRBD1 matching 9 bases. This CDR3 spans 16 amino acids. The junction had 11 bases not matched to a gene; V was cut back by 0 bases and J by 8 bases. CDR1 and CDR2 from the germline V gene are SGHRS and YFSETQ. DNA of the CDR3: TGCGCCAGCAGCTTGGTGGGGGGAGGACAGGGGCGAGAAGCTTTCTTT. This encodes CASSLVGGGQGREAFF.

V usage is TRBV11-2 and J usage is TRBJ1-2, with 9 bases aligning to TRBD1. Per germline, CDR1 SGHAT and CDR2 FQNNGV. This CDR3 is 18 amino acids long. The junction had 12 bases not matched to a gene; V was cut back by 0 bases and J by 4 bases. The CDR3 reads CASSLDINGDRAIYGYTF. The CDR3 DNA sequence: TGTGCCAGCAGCTTAGATATTAATGGGGACAGGGCGATCTATGGCTACACCTTC.

The chain is built from TRBV29-1 and TRBJ2-5, with TRBD1 identical over 11 bases. The J call may be incorrect, as the DNA end agrees better with TRBJ2-7. CDR1 and CDR2 from the germline V gene are SQVTM and ANQGSEA. The CDR3 extends over 12 amino acids. The CDR3 reads CSVGQGAREQYF. DNA for the CDR3: TGCAGCGTCGGACAGGGGGCGCGCGAGCAGTACTTC.

The rearrangement joins TRBV18 to TRBJ2-3, with TRBD1 matching over 10 bases. CDR3 size: 14 residues. V was pared by 4 bases and J by 6 bases, with 4 bases of the junction left unmatched. Germline CDR1 KGHSH, CDR2 LQKENI. CDR3 amino acids: CASSLGTGADTQYF. The CDR3 DNA follows: TGTGCCAGCTCACTAGGGACAGGGGCCGATACGCAGTATTTT.

The V gene is TRBV15, the J gene TRBJ1-1; 8 positions match TRBD1. J was trimmed by 8 bases and V by 1 base; bases with no gene match: 9. The germline gives CDR1 LNHNV, CDR2 YYDKDF (reference sequence). CDR3 length: 15 residues. CDR3 sequence reads: CATSRGGTGRSEAFF. CDR3 bases: TGTGCCACCAGCAGAGGGGGGACAGGCAGGAGCGAAGCTTTCTTT.